Shown below are 22 T cell receptor beta chains from a single sample sequenced in a study of T cell responses to AZD1222 COVID-19 vaccine (dated by TCRdb to the early 2020s). Reading the label with the study, this specimen's time point is: baseline before first vaccination. This sample's treatment or condition label indicates: meningococcal conjugate vaccine given as trial control. The library was prepared using the immunoSEQ multiplex PCR assay. The clones in this table, taken by TCRdb from immuneACCESS, are in-frame only. Not every clone is retained; where verified, under half of the shortfall comes from an unresolved V gene, and the cause of the rest is unknown. Here the sample has approximately 94,000 clones; around 87% occur a single time. Of the sample, more than 3.5% is held by the ten largest clones. This sample comprised peripheral blood, obtained on day 0 of MenACWY control vaccination. Receptors originate from an adult in good health.

The V gene is TRBV9, the J gene TRBJ1-2, with D maybe TRBD1 (5 bases). V gave up 3 bases and J gave up 7 bases, with 10 bases separating them. Germline V gene data show CDR1 as SGDLS and CDR2 as YYNGEE. The CDR3 runs 12 residues. The DNA of the CDR3 is TGTGCCAGCAGCGACCAGGGCGGTGGCTACACCTTC. Translation: CASSDQGGGYTF.

This CDR3 is CASSKRGVLGTDTQYF. The CDR3 coding sequence is TGTGCCAGCAGCAAGAGAGGGGTGCTGGGCACAGATACGCAGTATTTT. The J gene is TRBJ2-3, the V gene TRBV3-1 (or the pseudogene TRBV3-2); the D call may be TRBD1 or TRBD2 (5 bases each). The germline V gene has CDR1 LGHDT and CDR2 YNNKEL (reference sequence). The V end lost 5 bases, the J end lost 1 base, and 16 bases lay between the germline ends. This CDR3 contains 16 residues.

The V and J genes are TRBV10-3 and TRBJ1-1; D gene uncertain. The CDR3 is made up of 13 amino acids. V gave up 4 bases and J gave up 5 bases, with 11 bases separating them. The germline CDR1 and CDR2 sequences are ENHRY and SYGVKD. DNA for the CDR3: TGTGCCATCAGTGCAGATGGTGCTACTGAAGCTTTCTTT. Protein sequence: CAISADGATEAFF.

J is TRBJ2-1 and V is TRBV10-3, with D unresolved. The germline CDR1 and CDR2 sequences are ENHRY and SYGVKD. CDR3 length equals 14 residues. The V gene lost 7 bases and the J gene lost 6 bases, with 16 bases spanning the gap. Here the CDR3 reads CAIKNSVFANEQFF. As DNA, the CDR3 is TGTGCCATCAAAAATAGTGTGTTTGCCAATGAGCAGTTCTTC.

This sequence joins TRBV7-2 and TRBJ1-5; possible D gene TRBD1, 5 bases. Per the germline V gene, CDR1 is SGHTA and CDR2 is FQGNSA. V lost 5 bases, J lost 1 base, and 15 bases lay in between. The CDR3 extends over 16 amino acids. DNA of the CDR3: TGTGCCAGCAGCCCACCTGGGGCAGGGAGCAATCAGCCCCAGCATTTT. Translating gives CASSPPGAGSNQPQHF.

This chain uses TRBV28 with TRBJ1-1, with TRBD1 matching 11 bases. Germline V gene sequence: CDR1 MDHEN, CDR2 SYDVKM. This CDR3 comprises 15 residues. V was pared by 4 bases and J by 6 bases, with 7 bases of the junction left unmatched. This CDR3 is CASSSWGQGGPEAFF. CDR3 bases: TGTGCCAGCAGTTCCTGGGGACAGGGGGGCCCTGAAGCTTTCTTT.

CDR3 region: CASTPGQFPGIHGYTF. CDR3 sequence (DNA): TGTGCCAGTACCCCAGGACAGTTCCCAGGCATTCATGGCTACACCTTC. The chain is built from TRBV19 and TRBJ1-2, with a weak D call TRBD1 (6 bases). The CDR3 covers 16 residues. V was trimmed by 7 bases and J by 6 bases, leaving 24 bases between them. The germline V gene has CDR1 LNHDA and CDR2 SQIVND (reference sequence).

A remark on this clone: One junction end disagrees with the germline gene, perhaps due to a read error. The chain combines TRBV5-1 with TRBJ2-2; D is undetermined. This CDR3 comprises 12 residues. CDR1 SGHRS and CDR2 YFSETQ come from the germline V gene. CDR3 protein: CTSSLEWGELFF. DNA for the CDR3: TGCACCAGCAGCTTGGAGTGGGGGGAGCTGTTTTTT.

The chain uses TRBV19 and TRBJ1-5; D uncertain. This CDR3 contains 14 residues. Germline-derived CDR1 and CDR2 are LNHDA and SQIVND (reference sequence). V was pared by 1 base and J by 6 bases, with 10 bases between. The CDR3 bases are TGTGCCAGTAGTATAGTTGGGTCTTTTCAGCCCCAGCATTTT. It is translated as CASSIVGSFQPQHF.

The chain recombines TRBV6-5 with TRBJ2-2; 7 nucleotides agree with TRBD1. The germline gives CDR1 MNHEY, CDR2 SVGAGI. The CDR3 is made up of 15 amino acids. The V and J ends lost 5 bases and 0 bases, in that order; junction bases with no gene match: 3. CDR3 protein: CASSTTGANTGELFF. CDR3 sequence (DNA): TGTGCCAGCAGTACAACAGGGGCGAACACCGGGGAGCTGTTTTTT.

The rearrangement links TRBV28 to TRBJ2-1; TRBD2 might be the D (6 bases). This CDR3 is 13 amino acids long. Per germline, CDR1 MDHEN and CDR2 SYDVKM. V lost 5 bases and J 6 bases, leaving 11 bases between the germline ends. The CDR3 region has the DNA TGTGCCAGCAGTCTCGGGACTCCCAATGAGCAGTTCTTC. Amino acids: CASSLGTPNEQFF. Combining the CDR3 with reference TRBV28 and TRBJ2-1 gives the whole variable domain DVKVTQSSRYLVKRTGEKVFLECVQDMDHENMFWYRQDPGLGLRLIYFSYDVKMKEKGDIPEGYSVSREKKERFSLILESASTNQTSMYLCASSLGTPNEQFFGPGTRLTVL.

The chain is built from TRBV28 and TRBJ2-2; D possibly corresponds to TRBD1 (6 bases). V was clipped by 4 bases and J by 6 bases, with 15 bases between them. The CDR3 spans 15 residues. Germline loops: CDR1 MDHEN, CDR2 SYDVKM. Here the CDR3 reads CASSSPAGVAGELFF. The CDR3 bases are TGTGCCAGCAGTTCCCCGGCAGGGGTCGCCGGGGAGCTGTTTTTT.

The genes are TRBV3-1 (or the pseudogene TRBV3-2) and TRBJ2-7, with TRBD1 identical over 7 bases. V shed 4 bases and J 5 bases; nucleotides not matched to a gene: 8. The CDR3 is made up of 14 amino acids. CDR1 and CDR2 from the germline V gene are LGHDT and YNNKEL (reference sequence). The CDR3 DNA sequence: TGTGCCAGCAGCCTCACAGGGGCGAGGAACGAGCAGTACTTC. Translated, it gives CASSLTGARNEQYF.

Here the CDR3 reads CASSLALGEGNTGELFF. In nucleotides, the CDR3 is TGTGCCAGCAGCTTAGCGCTGGGGGAGGGGAACACCGGGGAGCTGTTTTTT. The chain carries TRBV7-8 and TRBJ2-2; 7 bases match TRBD2. V gave up 0 bases and J gave up 1 base; unmatched junction bases: 5. The germline CDR1 and CDR2 sequences are SGHVS and FQNEAQ. The CDR3 totals 17 residues. Complete variable domain (other parts from reference TRBV7-8 and TRBJ2-2): GAGVSQSPRYKVAKRGQDVALRCDPISGHVSLFWYQQALGQGPEFLTYFQNEAQLDKSGLPSDRFFAERPEGSVSTLKIQRTQQEDSAVYLCASSLALGEGNTGELFFGEGSRLTVL.

Many counts were recorded for this clone. This chain links TRBV9 with TRBJ2-7, with 7 positions matching TRBD1. V trimming: 0 bases; J trimming: 4 bases; junction bases outside the gene matches: 1. Germline V CDR1 and CDR2: SGDLS, YYNGEE. The CDR3 sequence is 13 residues long. The CDR3 DNA sequence: TGTGCCAGCAGCGTAGGGGACAGTTACGAGCAGTACTTC. It codes for CASSVGDSYEQYF.

The chain joins TRBV3-1 (or the pseudogene TRBV3-2) to TRBJ1-1; a weak D match, TRBD1 (5 bases). V was trimmed by 4 bases and J by 3 bases, leaving 15 bases between them. Germline V gene data show CDR1 as LGHDT and CDR2 as YNNKEL (reference sequence). This CDR3 is 15 amino acids long. The CDR3 sequence is CASSPPSTVDTEAFF. For the CDR3, the DNA is TGTGCCAGCAGCCCACCTTCGACAGTGGACACTGAAGCTTTCTTT.

The chain has TRBV5-1 and TRBJ1-2; TRBD1 might be the D (6 bases). The CDR3 extends over 13 amino acids. Germline-derived CDR1 and CDR2 are SGHRS and YFSETQ. V dropped 4 bases and J dropped 8 bases, with 15 bases sitting between them. CDR3 nucleotides: TGCGCCAGCAGCCCGACAGGCCAGAGGGGCTACACCTTC. Its translation: CASSPTGQRGYTF. Looking up the rest from reference TRBV5-1 and TRBJ1-2 gives the full variable domain: KAGVTQTPRYLIKTRGQQVTLSCSPISGHRSVSWYQQTPGQGLQFLFEYFSETQRNKGNFPGRFSGRQFSNSRSEMNVSTLELGDSALYLCASSPTGQRGYTFGSGTRLTVV.

This clone showed up just once. J is TRBJ1-2 and V is TRBV4-3; D call uncertain. Per germline, CDR1 LGHNA and CDR2 YSLEER. V lost 0 bases to trimming and J lost 1 base, with 6 bases between them. The CDR3 runs 14 residues. CDR3 nucleotide sequence: TGCGCCAGCAGCCAAGAAACAGATAACTATGGCTACACCTTC. Translation: CASSQETDNYGYTF.

This chain links TRBV5-4 with TRBJ1-2, with TRBD1 matching 9 bases. The CDR3 is 16 amino acids. Germline CDR1 and CDR2: SGHNT and YYREEE (reference sequence). V lost 10 bases, J lost 2 bases, and 15 bases stayed unmatched. The CDR3 sequence is CAFSTTGTGPNYGYTF. The CDR3 DNA follows: TGTGCCTTCTCAACAACCGGGACAGGGCCCAACTATGGCTACACCTTC.

The V and J genes are TRBV24-1 and TRBJ1-4; 8 positions agree with TRBD1. The V and J ends lost 4 bases and 4 bases, in that order; junction bases with no gene match: 7. The germline V gene encodes CDR1 KGHDR and CDR2 SFDVKD. The CDR3 runs to 16 residues. The DNA for the CDR3 is TGTGCCACCAGTGACCCCACGGACAGGGATAATGAAAAACTGTTTTTT. It yields the protein CATSDPTDRDNEKLFF.

This chain joins TRBV3-1 (or the pseudogene TRBV3-2) and TRBJ2-7; 7 bases fit TRBD1. Trimming cost V 4 bases and J 2 bases; bases outside gene matches: 2. CDR3 length equals 13 residues. The germline gives CDR1 LGHDT, CDR2 YNNKEL (reference sequence). The chain's CDR3 is CASSPGTAYEQYF. The CDR3 region has the DNA TGTGCCAGCAGCCCCGGGACAGCCTACGAGCAGTACTTC.

The gene calls are TRBV28 and TRBJ1-2, with 8 bases identical to TRBD1. With V trimmed by 2 bases and J by 8 bases, 10 bases remained unmatched. CDR1 is MDHEN, CDR2 SYDVKM, per germline. This CDR3 contains 15 residues. CDR3 bases: TGTGCCAGCAGTTTACCCCGGACAGGGATGGAAGGCTACACCTTC. Translated: CASSLPRTGMEGYTF.